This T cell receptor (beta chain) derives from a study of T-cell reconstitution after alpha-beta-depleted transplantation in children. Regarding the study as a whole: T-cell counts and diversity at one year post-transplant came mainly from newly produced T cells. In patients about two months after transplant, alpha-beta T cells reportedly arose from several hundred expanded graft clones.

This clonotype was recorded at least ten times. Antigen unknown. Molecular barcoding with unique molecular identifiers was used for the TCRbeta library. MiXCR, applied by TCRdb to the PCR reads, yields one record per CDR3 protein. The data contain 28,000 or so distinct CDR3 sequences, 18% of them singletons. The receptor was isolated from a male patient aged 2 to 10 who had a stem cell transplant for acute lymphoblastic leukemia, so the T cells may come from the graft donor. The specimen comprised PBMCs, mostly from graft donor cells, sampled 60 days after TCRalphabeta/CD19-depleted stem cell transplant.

CDR3: CASSLNLGADTQYF. DNA of the CDR3: TGTGCCAGCAGCTTAAACCTGGGCGCAGATACGCAGTATTTT. The chain recombines TRBV7-2 with TRBJ2-3, with D unclear. Trimming removed 2 bases at V and 4 bases at J, with 10 bases between. The CDR3 covers 14 residues. CDR1 is SGHTA, CDR2 FQGNSA, per germline.